This T cell receptor (beta chain) appears in the sequencing data of a study of identifying expanded T cells in peripheral blood. A single count supports this clone. What it binds is unknown. Germline V gene sequence: CDR1 LNHDA, CDR2 SQIVND (reference sequence). Trimming removed 7 bases at V and 8 bases at J, with 14 bases between. This CDR3 is built from 12 residues. Overall study results and limits: Variance in clone template counts between approximately two-week samples significantly increased with total template count across all healthy donors. Technical replicates showed about 1.1 changed clones; two weeks 15 to 20; four weeks 19.

No infections or other immune events were documented during collection. Profiled with immunoSEQ multiplex PCR; TCRdb holds only in-frame clones, not every one. The sample includes 75,000 to 95,000 clones, about 88% of them seen just once. Sequenced material: blood. This receptor was identified in a person aged 18 to 70 in good health. This chain connects TRBV19 to TRBJ1-1; D gene ambiguous. CDR3 loop: CASTPRSGEAFF. The CDR3, as DNA: TGTGCCAGTACCCCCCGGTCGGGGGAAGCTTTCTTT.